The rows below give T cell receptor beta chains drawn from one sample of a study of regulatory dendritic cells for organ transplantation. For these receptors, no antigen is known. Sequencing used immunoSEQ multiplex PCR; TCRdb keeps in-frame clones, though not all of them. The sample carries roughly 11,000 clones, roughly 91% recorded once. The sample was naive CD8+ T cells from blood cultured with dendritic cells. These TCRs come from a human donor in good health. Both conserved end residues are part of each CDR3. A D gene is named only where the DNA matches it firmly. Expanded clones are given a class, and other clones once, few, many or no size at all.

J: TRBJ2-7
V: TRBV2
D: -
size: few
CDR3: CASSVREQYF
DNA: TGTGCCAGCAGTGTTCGCGAGCAGTACTTC

J: TRBJ2-7
V: TRBV6-5
D: -
size: -
CDR3: CASSFGTFTSYEQYF
DNA: TGTGCCAGCAGTTTTGGGACTTTCACTTCCTACGAGCAGTACTTC

J: TRBJ1-2
V: TRBV9
D: -
size: -
CDR3: CASSVEGGYGYTF
DNA: TGTGCCAGCAGCGTAGAAGGGGGCTATGGCTACACCTTC

J: TRBJ1-2
V: TRBV19
D: -
size: -
CDR3: CASSIWELNYGYTF
DNA: TGTGCCAGTAGTATCTGGGAACTTAACTATGGCTACACCTTC

J: TRBJ2-7
V: TRBV11-3
D: TRBD2
size: once
CDR3: CASSLAPPAGDNEQYF
DNA: TGTGCCAGCAGCTTAGCCCCCCCAGCGGGAGATAACGAGCAGTACTTC

J: TRBJ2-1
V: TRBV15
D: TRBD2
size: -
CDR3: CATSRAGTSGTNEQFF
DNA: TGTGCCACCAGCAGAGCTGGGACTAGCGGGACCAATGAGCAGTTCTTC

J: TRBJ1-2
V: TRBV9
D: -
size: -
CDR3: CASSVRTLGAEDSLGDYGYTF
DNA: TGTGCCAGCAGCGTGAGAACCCTTGGGGCAGAGGACAGCTTAGGCGACTATGGCTACACCTTC

J: TRBJ1-6
V: TRBV19
D: -
size: -
CDR3: CASSIVGTGRYNSPLHF
DNA: TGTGCCAGTAGTATAGTCGGAACGGGGCGCTATAATTCACCCCTCCACTTT

J: TRBJ1-1
V: TRBV7-9
D: -
size: -
CDR3: CASSSNSGTEAFF
DNA: TGTGCCAGCAGCTCAAATTCAGGGACTGAAGCTTTCTTT

J: TRBJ1-1
V: TRBV27
D: TRBD1
size: -
CDR3: CASFKGQYRPEAFF
DNA: TGTGCCAGCTTTAAGGGACAGTATCGACCTGAAGCTTTCTTT

J: TRBJ1-2
V: TRBV6-5
D: TRBD1
size: -
CDR3: CASSYSGGTAYGYTF
DNA: TGTGCCAGCAGTTATTCCGGGGGGACAGCCTATGGCTACACCTTC

J: TRBJ2-1
V: TRBV29-1
D: TRBD2
size: -
CDR3: CSVEVRTSGRVYEQFF
DNA: TGCAGCGTTGAAGTACGGACTAGCGGGAGGGTCTATGAGCAGTTCTTC

J: TRBJ2-1
V: TRBV6-4
D: TRBD2
size: -
CDR3: CASSPSGRFNNEQFF
DNA: TGTGCCAGCAGTCCTAGCGGGAGGTTTAACAATGAGCAGTTCTTC

J: TRBJ2-5
V: TRBV9
D: -
size: -
CDR3: CASSVEGSVQETQYF
DNA: TGTGCCAGCAGCGTAGAGGGCTCAGTTCAAGAGACCCAGTACTTC

J: TRBJ1-2
V: TRBV6-5
D: TRBD1
size: -
CDR3: CASSQDRVHGYTF
DNA: TGTGCCAGCAGCCAGGACAGGGTCCATGGCTACACCTTC

J: TRBJ1-3
V: TRBV19
D: -
size: -
CDR3: CASLSSISGNTIYF
DNA: TGTGCCAGTTTGAGCAGCATCTCTGGAAACACCATATATTTT

J: TRBJ2-5
V: TRBV25-1
D: -
size: once
CDR3: CASSEWGSPTQYF
DNA: TGTGCCAGCAGTGAGTGGGGCTCCCCGACCCAGTACTTC

J: TRBJ2-7
V: TRBV6-5
D: TRBD2
size: -
CDR3: CASSRTSGSAYEQYF
DNA: TGTGCCAGCAGCCGTACTAGCGGGAGTGCCTACGAGCAGTACTTC

J: TRBJ2-7
V: TRBV5-4
D: -
size: -
CDR3: CASSWDRGTYEQYF
DNA: TGTGCCAGCAGCTGGGATCGGGGCACCTACGAGCAGTACTTC

J: TRBJ2-3
V: TRBV7-8
D: -
size: -
CDR3: CASSPSFRRPQGTDTQYF
DNA: TGTGCCAGCAGCCCATCTTTTAGGAGACCACAAGGCACAGATACGCAGTATTTT

J: TRBJ2-3
V: TRBV27
D: -
size: once
CDR3: CASSFDTTQYF
DNA: TGTGCCAGCAGTTTCGATACTACGCAGTATTTT

J: TRBJ1-1
V: TRBV7-8
D: -
size: -
CDR3: CASSSGVRTEAFF
DNA: TGTGCCAGCAGCTCAGGGGTGCGCACTGAAGCTTTCTTT

J: TRBJ1-1
V: TRBV6-5
D: TRBD1
size: -
CDR3: CASSPEPRGQEEAFF
DNA: TGTGCCAGCAGTCCCGAACCACGAGGACAGGAGGAAGCTTTCTTT

J: TRBJ2-1
V: TRBV14
D: TRBD1
size: -
CDR3: CASSHRDRGYNEQFF
DNA: TGTGCCAGCAGCCACCGGGACAGGGGATACAATGAGCAGTTCTTC

J: TRBJ2-1
V: TRBV7-6
D: -
size: -
CDR3: CASSFGWGNEQFF
DNA: TGTGCCAGCAGCTTTGGTTGGGGCAATGAGCAGTTCTTC

J: TRBJ2-7
V: TRBV5-4
D: TRBD1
size: -
CDR3: CASSLGSGTEFITPYEQYF
DNA: TGTGCCAGCAGCTTGGGCTCCGGGACAGAATTCATAACGCCCTACGAGCAGTACTTC

J: TRBJ2-2
V: TRBV28
D: -
size: -
CDR3: CASSLEPGGELFF
DNA: TGTGCCAGCAGTTTGGAACCCGGCGGGGAGCTGTTTTTT

J: TRBJ2-7
V: TRBV4-2
D: -
size: once
CDR3: CASSQERVTSPYEQYF
DNA: TGTGCCAGCAGCCAAGAGAGGGTCACGAGCCCCTACGAGCAGTACTTC

J: TRBJ2-7
V: TRBV9
D: -
size: -
CDR3: CASSDDGAEEQYF
DNA: TGTGCCAGCAGTGATGACGGAGCGGAGGAGCAGTACTTC

J: TRBJ2-7
V: TRBV10-1
D: TRBD2
size: few
CDR3: CASNILAGEDYEQYF
DNA: TGCGCCAGCAACATACTAGCGGGGGAAGATTACGAGCAGTACTTC

J: TRBJ2-7
V: TRBV5-4
D: TRBD2
size: -
CDR3: CASSFLAGSYEQYF
DNA: TGTGCCAGCAGCTTTCTAGCGGGGTCCTACGAGCAGTACTTC

J: TRBJ1-5
V: TRBV4-2
D: -
size: -
CDR3: CASSQDLGFSGNQPQHF
DNA: TGTGCCAGCAGCCAAGATCTTGGTTTCTCGGGGAATCAGCCCCAGCATTTT

J: TRBJ2-1
V: TRBV7-9
D: -
size: -
CDR3: CASGRTESSGNEQFF
DNA: TGTGCCAGCGGGCGTACAGAGTCGTCAGGGAATGAGCAGTTCTTC

J: TRBJ2-5
V: TRBV10-3
D: -
size: -
CDR3: CAISESTRGGETQYF
DNA: TGTGCCATCAGTGAGTCGACCCGGGGCGGGGAGACCCAGTACTTC

J: TRBJ2-5
V: TRBV7-8
D: TRBD2
size: -
CDR3: CASSLARGSQETQYF
DNA: TGTGCCAGCAGCTTAGCGCGGGGGTCTCAAGAGACCCAGTACTTC

J: TRBJ1-1
V: TRBV7-9
D: -
size: -
CDR3: CASSLGGLSNTEAFF
DNA: TGTGCCAGCAGCTTGGGCGGGCTATCGAACACTGAAGCTTTCTTT

J: TRBJ2-3
V: TRBV11-2
D: -
size: -
CDR3: CASSLTPGGTDTQYF
DNA: TGTGCCAGCAGCTTAACCCCCGGGGGCACAGATACGCAGTATTTT

J: TRBJ1-2
V: TRBV30
D: TRBD1
size: -
CDR3: CAWSVGGGDGYTF
DNA: TGTGCCTGGAGTGTTGGAGGGGGCGATGGCTACACCTTC

J: TRBJ2-7
V: TRBV4-3
D: -
size: -
CDR3: CASSQVGAGEHEQYF
DNA: TGCGCCAGCAGCCAAGTAGGAGCAGGGGAACACGAGCAGTACTTC

J: TRBJ2-1
V: TRBV28
D: -
size: -
CDR3: CASDNNPGPRNEQFF
DNA: TGTGCCAGCGACAATAACCCGGGACCACGGAATGAGCAGTTCTTC

J: TRBJ2-7
V: TRBV9
D: -
size: once
CDR3: CASSVEWEQTYEQYF
DNA: TGTGCCAGCAGCGTTGAATGGGAGCAAACCTACGAGCAGTACTTC

J: TRBJ1-5
V: TRBV28
D: -
size: -
CDR3: CASSLNNEGNQPQHF
DNA: TGTGCCAGCAGTTTAAACAACGAAGGCAATCAGCCCCAGCATTTT

J: TRBJ2-3
V: TRBV11-2
D: -
size: -
CDR3: CASRNTGTEYTDTQYF
DNA: TGTGCCAGCAGAAACACCGGGACGGAGTACACAGATACGCAGTATTTT

J: TRBJ2-7
V: TRBV29-1
D: -
size: -
CDR3: CSAKENDYEQYF
DNA: TGCAGCGCCAAGGAGAACGACTACGAGCAGTACTTC

J: TRBJ1-6
V: TRBV13
D: -
size: -
CDR3: CASSLGRSPLHF
DNA: TGTGCCAGCAGCTTAGGACGGTCACCCCTCCACTTT

J: TRBJ2-3
V: TRBV9
D: -
size: -
CDR3: CASSATGDTQYF
DNA: TGTGCCAGCAGCGCGACAGGAGATACGCAGTATTTT

J: TRBJ2-7
V: TRBV7-8
D: -
size: -
CDR3: CASSSAQDPTYEQYF
DNA: TGTGCCAGCAGCTCCGCCCAAGACCCAACCTACGAGCAGTACTTC

J: TRBJ2-3
V: TRBV7-3
D: TRBD2
size: -
CDR3: CASSLSGGQGNTQYF
DNA: TGTGCCAGCAGCCTTAGCGGGGGCCAGGGAAATACGCAGTATTTT

J: TRBJ2-2
V: TRBV7-3
D: -
size: -
CDR3: CASGDGELFF
DNA: TGTGCCAGCGGGGACGGGGAGCTGTTTTTT

J: TRBJ1-2
V: TRBV27
D: TRBD1
size: -
CDR3: CASSGTGRNLYGYTF
DNA: TGTGCCAGCAGTGGGACAGGAAGAAATCTTTATGGCTACACCTTC

J: TRBJ2-6
V: TRBV7-6
D: TRBD2
size: -
CDR3: CASSLGRLGPLGSGANVLTF
DNA: TGTGCCAGCAGCCTCGGGAGGTTGGGCCCACTGGGCTCTGGGGCCAACGTCCTGACTTTC

J: TRBJ1-1
V: TRBV4-1
D: TRBD1
size: once
CDR3: CASSQGQGTTEAFF
DNA: TGCGCCAGCAGCCAAGGACAGGGGACCACTGAAGCTTTCTTT

J: TRBJ2-5
V: TRBV7-2
D: -
size: -
CDR3: CASSGETQYF
DNA: TGTGCCAGCAGCGGTGAGACCCAGTACTTC

J: TRBJ2-2
V: TRBV4-1
D: -
size: -
CDR3: CASSQKLAGELFF
DNA: TGCGCCAGCAGCCAGAAACTAGCCGGGGAGCTGTTTTTT

J: TRBJ2-1
V: TRBV13
D: -
size: -
CDR3: CASSLAGSYNEQFF
DNA: TGTGCCAGCAGCTTAGCGGGATCCTACAATGAGCAGTTCTTC